Following are 23 T cell receptor beta chains from one sample sequenced in a study of a mutant IDH1 vaccine in newly diagnosed glioma (dated by TCRdb to the early 2020s). The time point label of this sample denotes: week 5, during vaccination. Each vaccine dose, consisting of 300 ug of a 20-mer mutant IDH1 peptide in Montanide, was administered subcutaneously with topical imiquimod. The library came from the immunoSEQ multiplex PCR assay. TCRdb limited this immuneACCESS table to in-frame rearrangements with V and J called. A share of clones is missing; checked studies link under half to unresolved V genes, and the rest is unexplained. The sample profile shows 45,000 to 60,000 clones; about three quarters of them were found once. The top ten constitute approximately 5.2% of the sample. Their antigens are not known. The material sequenced was PBMCs, taken from a glioma patient whose treatment included an IDH1 peptide vaccine. The receptors here all came from a man aged 45-65 years with glioma.

The chain carries TRBV19 and TRBJ1-5, with a tentative D call TRBD1 (5 bases). The V end was cut by 0 bases, the J end by 5 bases, with 14 bases between. Germline V gene lookup returns CDR1 LNHDA and CDR2 SQIVND (reference sequence). The CDR3 consists of 16 residues. As DNA, the CDR3 is TGTGCCAGTAGTATAGAAGCGGGGGGGTTCGATCAGCCCCAGCATTTT. Amino acid sequence: CASSIEAGGFDQPQHF.

The rearrangement joins TRBV4-2 to TRBJ2-1; 15 nucleotides agree with TRBD2. The CDR3 totals 16 residues. The V and J ends lost 1 base and 5 bases, in that order; junction bases with no gene match: 0. In germline, CDR1 is LGHNA, CDR2 YNFKEQ. This CDR3 reads CASSQGTSGGDNEQFF. The CDR3 nucleotides are TGTGCCAGCAGCCAAGGGACTAGCGGGGGGGACAATGAGCAGTTCTTC.

V is TRBV19 and J is TRBJ1-1; the D is unclear. V was clipped by 6 bases and J by 11 bases, with 13 bases between them. This CDR3 spans 11 amino acids. CDR1 is LNHDA, CDR2 SQIVND, per germline (reference sequence). In DNA form, the CDR3 reads TGTGCCAGTAGCCAAATGGAGGAGGCTTTCTTT. Translation gives CASSQMEEAFF.

V is TRBV14 and J is TRBJ1-6; a weak D match, TRBD1 (6 bases). The CDR3 consists of 15 residues. Germline V gives CDR1 SGHDN, CDR2 FVKESK. The V gene lost 8 bases and the J gene lost 0 bases, with 11 bases spanning the gap. CDR3: CASSTGSSYNSPLHF. In nucleotides, the CDR3 is TGTGCCAGCTCGACAGGCAGCTCCTATAATTCACCCCTCCACTTT.

This clone was seen only a few times. This chain joins TRBV4-3 and TRBJ1-1; D is perhaps TRBD1 (5 bases). From germline, CDR1 is LGHNA and CDR2 YSLEER. Trimming cost V 4 bases and J 1 base, with 10 bases left between them. The CDR3 has 14 residues. Here the CDR3 DNA reads TGCGCCAGCAGCCCAACAGGTGGGAACACTGAAGCTTTCTTT. Its protein product is CASSPTGGNTEAFF.

V is TRBV28 and J is TRBJ2-7, with D possibly being TRBD1 (6 bases). V was trimmed by 1 base and J by 2 bases, leaving 12 bases between them. The CDR3 has 15 amino acids. Germline assignment: CDR1 MDHEN and CDR2 SYDVKM. CDR3 residues: CASSLYLRDTYEQYF. The DNA for the CDR3 is TGTGCCAGCAGTTTATACCTCCGGGACACCTACGAGCAGTACTTC.

This sequence joins TRBV9 and TRBJ2-3; D possibly corresponds to TRBD1 (5 bases). V lost 2 bases and J lost 1, with 14 bases in between. The CDR3 loop spans 16 amino acids. CDR1 is SGDLS and CDR2 is YYNGEE in the germline V gene. DNA of the CDR3: TGTGCCAGCAGCGTTTTAGGGGATGTGGGCACAGATACGCAGTATTTT. Protein product: CASSVLGDVGTDTQYF.

This sequence joins TRBV7-8 and TRBJ1-4, with a tentative D call TRBD1 (5 bases). This CDR3 spans 15 amino acids. Between the trimmed V and J ends, which lost 6 bases and 3 bases, there was a span of 14 bases. Germline assignment: CDR1 SGHVS and CDR2 FQNEAQ. The CDR3: CASSGRGVANEKLFF. As DNA, the CDR3 is TGTGCCAGCAGTGGGCGGGGGGTGGCTAATGAAAAACTGTTTTTT.

The chain joins TRBV7-2 to TRBJ2-1; D is undetermined. CDR3 size: 14 residues. Germline V gene sequence: CDR1 SGHTA, CDR2 FQGNSA. The germline V and J ends were trimmed by 1 base and 5 bases, with 9 bases remaining between them. CDR3 amino acids: CASSLDGPHNEQFF. CDR3 nucleotide sequence: TGTGCCAGCAGCTTAGACGGGCCTCACAATGAGCAGTTCTTC.

J is TRBJ1-1 and V is TRBV19, with D unclear. Germline CDR1 is LNHDA and CDR2 is SQIVND (reference sequence). Between the trimmed V and J ends, which lost 4 bases and 1 base, there was a span of 7 bases. The CDR3 length is 13 residues. The chain's CDR3 is CASSTTGNTEAFF. The CDR3 DNA is TGTGCCAGTAGTACGACCGGGAACACTGAAGCTTTCTTT.

This clone showed up just a few times. The gene calls are TRBV7-3 and TRBJ1-1; tentative D call: TRBD1 (6 bases). The CDR3 runs 15 residues. CDR1 SGHTA and CDR2 FQGTGA come from the germline V gene. The V gene lost 1 base and the J gene lost 1 base, with 10 bases spanning the gap. The CDR3 DNA reads as TGTGCCAGCAGCTTAAACGGGGGCGGGAACACTGAAGCTTTCTTT. Translated, it gives CASSLNGGGNTEAFF.

The V call is TRBV5-1, the J call TRBJ2-2; D unresolved. Germline V CDR1 and CDR2: SGHRS, YFSETQ. V was cut by 0 bases and J by 5 bases, with 11 bases left in between. This CDR3 is built from 15 residues. CDR3 region: CASSLEGSGTGELFF. As DNA, the CDR3 is TGCGCCAGCAGCTTGGAGGGCAGTGGGACCGGGGAGCTGTTTTTT.

The chain recombines TRBV7-2 with TRBJ2-7; the D gene could be TRBD1 or TRBD2 (5 bases each). Germline V gene lookup returns CDR1 SGHTA and CDR2 FQGNSA. V shed 5 bases and J shed 5 bases, with 13 bases lying between them. The CDR3 consists of 13 residues. The CDR3 loop is CASSRGTSNEQYF. The CDR3 DNA reads TGTGCCAGCAGCCGGGGCACGTCTAACGAGCAGTACTTC.

This clone was seen a single time. The gene calls are TRBV5-8 and TRBJ2-1; tentatively, D is TRBD1 or TRBD2 (5 bases each). From germline, CDR1 is SGHTS and CDR2 YDEGEE. V was trimmed by 5 bases and J by 2 bases, leaving 14 bases between them. This CDR3 region has 15 residues. The CDR3 DNA follows: TGTGCCAGCAGTGGGGGTCGAGGGGCCTACAATGAGCAGTTCTTC. This codes for CASSGGRGAYNEQFF.

The chain recombines TRBV6-1 with TRBJ2-3, with 7 bases matching TRBD2. With V trimmed by 1 base and J by 0 bases, 7 bases remained unmatched. There are 17 residues in the CDR3. CDR1 is MNHNS and CDR2 is SASEGT in the germline V gene. CDR3 residues: CASSEGRRGGSTDTQYF. The CDR3 nucleotides are TGTGCCAGCAGTGAAGGTCGGAGGGGAGGGAGCACAGATACGCAGTATTTT.

V gene TRBV7-9 combines with J gene TRBJ2-1; 9 positions agree with TRBD1. The V gene end was trimmed by 5 bases and the J gene end by 6 bases; junction bases not matched to a gene: 8. This CDR3 spans 15 amino acids. The germline CDR1 and CDR2 sequences are SEHNR and FQNEAQ (reference sequence). DNA for the CDR3: TGTGCCAGCAGCCCGGGACAGGGAGGGGTCAATGAGCAGTTCTTC. Residues: CASSPGQGGVNEQFF.

The chain has TRBV6-1 and TRBJ1-5; possible D gene TRBD1, 5 bases. There are 17 residues in the CDR3. The ends were cut back, 1 base at V and 0 bases at J, with 13 bases in the middle. The germline gives CDR1 MNHNS, CDR2 SASEGT. The CDR3 nucleotides are TGTGCCAGCAGTGAAGGAGACAGAGCCGATAGCAATCAGCCCCAGCATTTT. This codes for CASSEGDRADSNQPQHF.

V gene TRBV9 combines with J gene TRBJ2-7, with TRBD1 matching 9 bases. V gave up 4 bases and J gave up 3 bases; unmatched junction bases: 5. This CDR3 region has 14 residues. The germline gives CDR1 SGDLS, CDR2 YYNGEE. CDR3 amino acids: CASSPRTGDYEQYF. DNA of the CDR3: TGTGCCAGCAGCCCCCGGACAGGGGACTACGAGCAGTACTTC.

The chain recombines TRBV25-1 with TRBJ2-2; 9 bases are shared with TRBD1. Germline trimming cut 3 bases from V and 5 bases from J; bases unmatched to any gene: 10. Germline assignment: CDR1 MGHDK and CDR2 SYGVNS. The length of the CDR3 is 17 residues. CDR3 sequence reads: CASSDPTGTGYTGELFF. The CDR3, as DNA: TGTGCCAGCAGTGATCCAACCGGGACAGGGTATACCGGGGAGCTGTTTTTT.

The chain couples TRBV6-5 to TRBJ2-2, with 8 positions matching TRBD1. The J segment lost 6 bases and the V segment lost 5 bases, leaving 8 bases of the junction unmatched. Germline V gene data show CDR1 as MNHEY and CDR2 as SVGAGI. The CDR3 spans 15 residues. The CDR3 region has the DNA TGTGCCAGCAGTCAGGGGACAGGAAGGGCCGGGGAGCTGTTTTTT. Translation: CASSQGTGRAGELFF.

The V call is TRBV10-3, the J call TRBJ1-1, with 7 bases fitting TRBD1. The trim removed 2 bases at V and 1 base at J, leaving 4 bases unmatched. The CDR3 covers 15 residues. Germline values: CDR1 ENHRY, CDR2 SYGVKD. CDR3 amino acids: CAISERTGENTEAFF. The CDR3 DNA reads TGTGCCATCAGTGAGAGGACAGGTGAGAACACTGAAGCTTTCTTT.

The gene calls are TRBV5-4 and TRBJ2-7; 9 positions agree with TRBD2. The V segment lost 4 bases and the J segment 2 bases; nucleotides outside the gene matches: 4. Germline V gene data show CDR1 as SGHNT and CDR2 as YYREEE (reference sequence). This CDR3 is built from 14 residues. CDR3 region: CASSRGGGPYEQYF. The CDR3 nucleotides read TGTGCCAGCAGCCGCGGGGGGGGGCCCTACGAGCAGTACTTC.

The rearrangement uses TRBV29-1 and TRBJ1-1, with TRBD1 as a possible D gene (6 bases). The germline V gene encodes CDR1 SQVTM and CDR2 ANQGSEA. There are 13 residues in the CDR3. V was trimmed by 7 bases and J by 3 bases, leaving 15 bases between them. CDR3 in amino acids: CSAEGVLDTEAFF. CDR3 coding DNA: TGCAGCGCCGAGGGGGTATTAGACACTGAAGCTTTCTTT.